Listed here are 20 T cell receptor beta chains from one sample, sequenced in a study of blood T cell repertoires in COVID-19. Sequenced by immunoSEQ multiplex PCR; TCRdb stores in-frame clones only, minus some. Counted here are 30,000 to 40,000 clones, roughly 90% occurring once; the ten biggest clones make up less than 30%. Sequenced: peripheral blood. Receptor source: a man in his 60s with active or convalescent COVID-19.

This chain links TRBV7-3 with TRBJ2-1; 8 bases align to TRBD2. CDR3 length: 16 residues. Looked up from germline, CDR1 is SGHTA and CDR2 is FQGTGA. Germline trimming cut 4 bases from V and 3 bases from J; bases unmatched to any gene: 8. The CDR3 sequence is CASSSNGREGYNEQFF. The CDR3 DNA reads TGTGCCAGCAGCTCAAACGGGAGGGAGGGCTACAATGAGCAGTTCTTC.

The chain combines TRBV2 with TRBJ2-3, with D unresolved. The CDR3 consists of 12 residues. Trimming left V 7 bases short and J 4 bases short, with 9 bases between. Germline-derived CDR1 and CDR2 are SNHLY and FYNNEI. The CDR3 region has the DNA TGTGCCAGCATGATCGTAGCAGATACGCAGTATTTT. Protein sequence: CASMIVADTQYF. Full variable domain (remainder filled in from reference TRBV2 and TRBJ2-3): EPEVTQTPSHQVTQMGQEVILRCVPISNHLYFYWYRQILGQKVEFLVSFYNNEISEKSEIFDDQFSVERPDGSNFTLKIRSTKLEDSAMYFCASMIVADTQYFGPGTRLTVL.

This clone was detected only a few times. The chain joins TRBV25-1 to TRBJ1-5, with 7 bases matching TRBD1. The CDR3 length is 18 residues. Germline V gene lookup returns CDR1 MGHDK and CDR2 SYGVNS. Trimming at V came to 1 base and at J to 3 bases, leaving 12 bases not matched to a gene. The CDR3 DNA sequence: TGTGCCAGCAGTGAATCGGATTGGAGACAGGGCTACAATCAGCCCCAGCATTTT. Translating gives CASSESDWRQGYNQPQHF.

The chain is built from TRBV5-1 and TRBJ2-3; 10 positions agree with TRBD2. Germline V gene lookup returns CDR1 SGHRS and CDR2 YFSETQ. V trimming: 1 base; J trimming: 4 bases; junction bases outside the gene matches: 3. The CDR3 totals 15 residues. CDR3 amino acids: CASSLFSGRPDTQYF. The CDR3 DNA follows: TGCGCCAGCAGCTTGTTTAGCGGGAGGCCAGATACGCAGTATTTT.

The chain uses TRBV28 and TRBJ2-2; TRBD2 matches 12 bases. The CDR3 loop spans 16 amino acids. J was trimmed by 5 bases and V by 3 bases; bases with no gene match: 4. CDR1 MDHEN and CDR2 SYDVKM come from the germline V gene. CDR3 protein: CASSLTSGSRTGELFF. CDR3 nucleotide sequence: TGTGCCAGCAGTTTGACTAGCGGGAGTCGGACCGGGGAGCTGTTTTTT.

The chain is built from TRBV6-1 and TRBJ2-4; TRBD1 matches 9 bases. Trimming cost V 1 base and J 0 bases; bases outside gene matches: 10. The germline V gene has CDR1 MNHNS and CDR2 SASEGT. The CDR3 covers 19 residues. Here the CDR3 DNA reads TGTGCCAGCAGTGAAGGGGGGGGGACAGGGTACGTAGCCAAAAACATTCAGTACTTC. This encodes CASSEGGGTGYVAKNIQYF.

This sequence joins TRBV6-6 and TRBJ2-1, with 11 nucleotides matching TRBD2. The CDR3 contains 19 residues. The V gene's germline CDR1 is MNHNY and CDR2 SVGAGI (reference sequence). The trim removed 5 bases at V and 7 bases at J, leaving 19 bases unmatched. CDR3 protein: CASSLWTGPGTSGDNEQFF. The CDR3 region has the DNA TGTGCCAGCAGTCTCTGGACAGGGCCAGGGACTAGCGGTGATAATGAGCAGTTCTTC.

J is TRBJ2-5 and V is TRBV19, with a possible D match to TRBD1 (6 bases). Germline lookup yields CDR1 LNHDA and CDR2 SQIVND (reference sequence). Trimming shortened V by 3 bases and J by 12 bases, and 17 bases separated the two germline ends. This CDR3 is 13 amino acids long. The CDR3 here is CASSIVPQGLKYF. CDR3 in DNA: TGTGCCAGTAGTATCGTACCCCAGGGGCTTAAGTACTTC.

The V gene is TRBV6-6, the J gene TRBJ2-7, with 7 bases identical to TRBD2. Germline CDR1 MNHNY, CDR2 SVGAGI (reference sequence). The trim removed 6 bases at V and 2 bases at J, leaving 10 bases unmatched. CDR3 length: 15 amino acids. Written as DNA, the CDR3 is TGTGCCAGCAGGAGGGGACGGGGAGGGGCCTACGAGCAGTACTTC. Protein: CASRRGRGGAYEQYF.

The chain combines TRBV18 with TRBJ2-4; 7 bases map to TRBD2. V lost 2 bases to trimming and J lost 0 bases; unmatched junction nucleotides: 10. The CDR3 has 18 residues. Germline CDR1 is KGHSH and CDR2 is LQKENI. DNA of the CDR3: TGTGCCAGCTCACCATTCCTAGCGGCCCGGGGAGCCAAAAACATTCAGTACTTC. Protein: CASSPFLAARGAKNIQYF.

This clone turned up a few times. This sequence joins TRBV5-4 and TRBJ2-7; maybe TRBD1 (5 bases). This CDR3 has 14 residues. Germline V gene data show CDR1 as SGHNT and CDR2 as YYREEE (reference sequence). Trimming left V 5 bases short and J 7 bases short, with 19 bases between. The chain's CDR3 is CASSHKAGPGEQYF. The CDR3 DNA reads as TGTGCCAGCAGTCATAAGGCAGGGCCTGGGGAGCAGTACTTC.

CDR3 sequence: CASSRPGLAGGSGTDTQYF. In nucleotides, the CDR3 is TGTGCCAGCAGCCGACCGGGACTAGCGGGAGGATCGGGGACAGATACGCAGTATTTT. The gene calls are TRBV7-9 and TRBJ2-3; 15 nucleotides agree with TRBD2. Germline V lookup: CDR1 SEHNR, CDR2 FQNEAQ (reference sequence). V shed 5 bases and J 3 bases; nucleotides not matched to a gene: 12. The CDR3 extends over 19 amino acids.

The genes are TRBV19 and TRBJ2-7; 15 bases map to TRBD2. J lost 4 bases, V lost 4 bases, and 2 bases had no gene match. In germline, CDR1 is LNHDA, CDR2 SQIVND (reference sequence). CDR3 size: 15 residues. CDR3: CASSTGLAGGYEQYF. CDR3 in DNA: TGTGCCAGTAGTACAGGACTAGCGGGAGGGTACGAGCAGTACTTC.

V usage is TRBV28 and J usage is TRBJ2-2; TRBD1 matches at 7 bases. Per germline, CDR1 MDHEN and CDR2 SYDVKM. The CDR3 covers 15 residues. J gave up 5 bases and V 8 bases, and 11 bases lay outside the gene matches. In nucleotides, the CDR3 is TGTGCCAGCGCTTTAGACAGGGTGGAGACCGGGGAGCTGTTTTTT. Translated, it gives CASALDRVETGELFF.

The chain employs TRBV24-1 and TRBJ1-5, with TRBD1 as a possible D gene (5 bases). The germline V gene has CDR1 KGHDR and CDR2 SFDVKD. Trimming removed 3 bases at V and 6 bases at J, with 14 bases between. CDR3 length: 15 residues. CDR3 region: CATSDNPGNGQPQHF. For the CDR3, the DNA is TGTGCCACCAGTGATAATCCAGGGAATGGTCAGCCCCAGCATTTT.

The chain combines TRBV7-2 with TRBJ2-1; D remains ambiguous. V gave up 3 bases and J gave up 6 bases, with 12 bases separating them. This CDR3 is built from 14 residues. Per the germline V gene, CDR1 is SGHTA and CDR2 is FQGNSA. In DNA form, the CDR3 reads TGTGCCAGCAGCTTGAGAAGTATTCTCAATGAGCAGTTCTTC. Protein: CASSLRSILNEQFF.

The rearrangement links TRBV7-2 to TRBJ1-5; D might be TRBD1 (6 bases). CDR1 and CDR2 (germline): SGHTA, FQGNSA. There are 13 residues in the CDR3. The V end lost 4 bases, the J end lost 4 bases, and 8 bases lay between the germline ends. Here the CDR3 reads CASSWTDNQPQHF. The DNA of the CDR3 is TGTGCCAGCAGCTGGACAGATAATCAGCCCCAGCATTTT.

The rearrangement uses TRBV18 and TRBJ2-2; D remains unclear. The germline V and J ends were trimmed by 1 base and 0 bases, with 9 bases remaining between them. Germline CDR1 is KGHSH and CDR2 is LQKENI. This CDR3 is built from 16 residues. The CDR3 loop is CASSPHQAPNTGELFF. CDR3 nucleotide sequence: TGTGCCAGCTCACCACATCAGGCCCCGAACACCGGGGAGCTGTTTTTT.

This clone was counted a few times. The rearrangement links TRBV10-1 to TRBJ2-7; the match to TRBD2 covers 7 bases. Trimming cost V 4 bases and J 3 bases; bases outside gene matches: 9. The CDR3 has 15 residues. From germline, CDR1 is WNHNN and CDR2 SYGVQD (reference sequence). CDR3 loop: CASSGGQRGNYEQYF. The DNA for the CDR3 is TGCGCCAGCAGTGGGGGCCAGCGGGGAAACTACGAGCAGTACTTC.

The chain has TRBV7-2 and TRBJ2-7; D uncertain. The V gene lost 5 bases and the J gene lost 3 bases, with 14 bases spanning the gap. The germline CDR1 and CDR2 sequences are SGHTA and FQGNSA. The CDR3 is 14 amino acids. The DNA of the CDR3 is TGTGCCAGCAGCCCCTCGGTAGCTGTCTACGAGCAGTACTTC. Its protein product is CASSPSVAVYEQYF. The full variable domain, its missing parts supplied by reference TRBV7-2 and TRBJ2-7, is GAGVSQSPSNKVTEKGKDVELRCDPISGHTALYWYRQSLGQGLEFLIYFQGNSAPDKSGLPSDRFSAERTGGSVSTLTIQRTQQEDSAVYLCASSPSVAVYEQYFGPGTRLTVT.